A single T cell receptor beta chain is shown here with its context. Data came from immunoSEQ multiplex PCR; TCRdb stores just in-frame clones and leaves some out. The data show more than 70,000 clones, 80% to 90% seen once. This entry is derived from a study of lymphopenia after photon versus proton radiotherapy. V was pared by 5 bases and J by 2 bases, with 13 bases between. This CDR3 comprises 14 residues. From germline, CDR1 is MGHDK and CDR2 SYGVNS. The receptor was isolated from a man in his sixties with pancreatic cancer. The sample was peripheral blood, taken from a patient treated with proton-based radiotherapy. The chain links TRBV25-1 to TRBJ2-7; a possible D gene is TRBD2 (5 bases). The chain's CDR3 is CASSSRDFPYEQYF. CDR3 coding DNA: TGTGCCAGCAGTTCCCGGGATTTCCCCTACGAGCAGTACTTC.